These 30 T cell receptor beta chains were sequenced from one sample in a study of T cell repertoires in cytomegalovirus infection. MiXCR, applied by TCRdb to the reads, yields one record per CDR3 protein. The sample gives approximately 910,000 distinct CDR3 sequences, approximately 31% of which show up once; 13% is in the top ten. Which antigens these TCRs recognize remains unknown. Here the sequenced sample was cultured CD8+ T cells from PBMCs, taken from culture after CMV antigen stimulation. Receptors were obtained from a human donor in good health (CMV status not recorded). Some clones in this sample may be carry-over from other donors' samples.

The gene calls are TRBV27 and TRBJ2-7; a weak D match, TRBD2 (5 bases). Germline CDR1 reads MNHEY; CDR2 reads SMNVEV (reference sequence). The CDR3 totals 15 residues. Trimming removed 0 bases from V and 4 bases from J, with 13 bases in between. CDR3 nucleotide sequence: TGTGCCAGCAGTTTATCGGGCCCAACGGGATACGAGCAGTACTTC. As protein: CASSLSGPTGYEQYF.

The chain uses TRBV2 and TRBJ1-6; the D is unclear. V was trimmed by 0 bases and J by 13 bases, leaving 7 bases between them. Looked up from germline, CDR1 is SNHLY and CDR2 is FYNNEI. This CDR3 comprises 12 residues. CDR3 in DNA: TGTGCCAGCAGTGAAGCATTTAAGCCCCTCCACTTT. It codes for CASSEAFKPLHF.

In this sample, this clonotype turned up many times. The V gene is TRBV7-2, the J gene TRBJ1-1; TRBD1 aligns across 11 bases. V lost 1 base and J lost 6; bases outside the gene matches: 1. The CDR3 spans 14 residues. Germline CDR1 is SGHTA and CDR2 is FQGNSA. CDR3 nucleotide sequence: TGTGCCAGCAGCTTAGGGACAGGGGGCCCTGAAGCTTTCTTT. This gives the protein CASSLGTGGPEAFF.

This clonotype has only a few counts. CDR3 coding DNA: TGTGCCATCAGGGACGGACGGGGTGTCTACACCTTC. Its translation: CAIRDGRGVYTF. This rearrangement joins TRBV10-3 to TRBJ1-2; no clear D. The V and J ends lost 6 bases and 10 bases respectively, with 15 bases between them. The CDR3 runs 12 residues. Germline V gene sequence: CDR1 ENHRY, CDR2 SYGVKD.

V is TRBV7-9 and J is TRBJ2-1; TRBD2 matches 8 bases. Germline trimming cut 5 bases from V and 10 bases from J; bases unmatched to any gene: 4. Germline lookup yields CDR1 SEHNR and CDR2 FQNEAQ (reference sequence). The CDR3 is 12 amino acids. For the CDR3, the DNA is TGTGCCAGCAGCCGGGAGGGTGGGGAGCAGTTCTTC. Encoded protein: CASSREGGEQFF. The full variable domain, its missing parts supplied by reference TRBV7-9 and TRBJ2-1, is DTGVSQNPRHKITKRGQNVTFRCDPISEHNRLYWYRQTLGQGPEFLTYFQNEAQLEKSRLLSDRFSAERPKGSFSTLEIQRTEQGDSAMYLCASSREGGEQFFGPGTRLTVL.

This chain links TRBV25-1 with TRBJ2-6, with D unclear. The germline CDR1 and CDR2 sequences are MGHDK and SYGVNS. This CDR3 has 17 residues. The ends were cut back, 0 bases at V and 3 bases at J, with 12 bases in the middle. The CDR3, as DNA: TGTGCCAGCAGTGAATATCCCGCCTCAGGTGGGGCCAACGTCCTGACTTTC. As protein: CASSEYPASGGANVLTF.

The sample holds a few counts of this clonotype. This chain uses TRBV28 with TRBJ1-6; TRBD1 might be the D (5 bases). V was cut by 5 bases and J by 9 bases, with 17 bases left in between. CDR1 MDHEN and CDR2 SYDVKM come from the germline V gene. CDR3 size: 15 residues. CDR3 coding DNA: TGTGCCAGCAGTCTAAGGGGTATTAGAAGTTCACCCCTCCACTTT. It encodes CASSLRGIRSSPLHF.

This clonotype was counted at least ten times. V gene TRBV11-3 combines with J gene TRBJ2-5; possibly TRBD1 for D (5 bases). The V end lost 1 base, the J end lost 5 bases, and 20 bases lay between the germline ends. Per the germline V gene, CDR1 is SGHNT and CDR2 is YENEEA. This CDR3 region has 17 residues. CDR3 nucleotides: TGTGCCAGCAGCTTAGGGATGGTAGGGGAACCAGAGGAGACCCAGTACTTC. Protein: CASSLGMVGEPEETQYF.

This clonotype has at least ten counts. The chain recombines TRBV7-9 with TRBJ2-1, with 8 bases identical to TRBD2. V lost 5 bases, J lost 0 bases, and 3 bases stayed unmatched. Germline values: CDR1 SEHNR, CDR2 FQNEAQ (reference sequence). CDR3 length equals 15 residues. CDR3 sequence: CASSTLAVSYNEQFF. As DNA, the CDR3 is TGTGCCAGCAGCACACTAGCGGTCTCCTACAATGAGCAGTTCTTC.

The CDR3 spells CASSQESFRYGKTEAFF. CDR3 nucleotide sequence: TGCGCCAGCAGCCAAGAAAGTTTCCGGTACGGTAAGACTGAAGCTTTCTTT. The V call is TRBV4-1, the J call TRBJ1-1; no clear D. The CDR3 has 17 residues. V lost 0 bases and J 5 bases, leaving 19 bases between the germline ends. Germline CDR1 is MGHRA and CDR2 is YSYEKL.

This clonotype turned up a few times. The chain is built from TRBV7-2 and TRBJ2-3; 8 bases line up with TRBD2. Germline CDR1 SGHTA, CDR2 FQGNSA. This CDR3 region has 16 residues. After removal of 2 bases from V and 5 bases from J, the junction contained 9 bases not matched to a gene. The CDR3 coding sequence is TGTGCCAGCAGCTTATTCGGCGGGGGGCCGGGAGATACGCAGTATTTT. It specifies CASSLFGGGPGDTQYF.

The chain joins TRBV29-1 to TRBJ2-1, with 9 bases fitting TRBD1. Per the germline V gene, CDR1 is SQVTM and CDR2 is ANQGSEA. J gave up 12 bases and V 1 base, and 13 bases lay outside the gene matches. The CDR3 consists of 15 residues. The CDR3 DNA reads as TGCAGCGTTGAAGGCCGGACAGGGGCCTCCTCTGGGCAGTTCTTC. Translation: CSVEGRTGASSGQFF.

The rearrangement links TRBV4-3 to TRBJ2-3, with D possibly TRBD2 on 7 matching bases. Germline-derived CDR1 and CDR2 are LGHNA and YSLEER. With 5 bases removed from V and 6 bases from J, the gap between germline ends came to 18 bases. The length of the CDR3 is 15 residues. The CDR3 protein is CASSSGGGGRDTQYF. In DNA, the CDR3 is TGCGCCAGCAGCTCCGGGGGCGGGGGACGGGATACGCAGTATTTT.

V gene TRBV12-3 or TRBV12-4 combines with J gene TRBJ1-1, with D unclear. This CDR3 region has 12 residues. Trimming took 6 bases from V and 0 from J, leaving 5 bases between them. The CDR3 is CASRLMNTEAFF. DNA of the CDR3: TGTGCCAGCAGACTAATGAACACTGAAGCTTTCTTT.

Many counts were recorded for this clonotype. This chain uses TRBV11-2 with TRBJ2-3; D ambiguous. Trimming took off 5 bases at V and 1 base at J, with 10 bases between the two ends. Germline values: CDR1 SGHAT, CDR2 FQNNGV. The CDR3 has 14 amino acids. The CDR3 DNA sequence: TGTGCCAGCAGCCCCTATTGGGGCACAGATACGCAGTATTTT. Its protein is CASSPYWGTDTQYF.

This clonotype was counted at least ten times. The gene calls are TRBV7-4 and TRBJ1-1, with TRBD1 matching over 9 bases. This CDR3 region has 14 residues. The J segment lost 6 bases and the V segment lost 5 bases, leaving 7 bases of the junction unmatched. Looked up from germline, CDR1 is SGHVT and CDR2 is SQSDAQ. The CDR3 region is CASSAGQGHSEAFF. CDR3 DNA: TGTGCCAGCAGCGCCGGACAGGGGCACTCTGAAGCTTTCTTT. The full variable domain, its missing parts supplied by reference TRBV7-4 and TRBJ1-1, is GAGVSQSPRYKVAKRGRDVALRCDSISGHVTLYWYRQTLGQGSEVLTYSQSDAQRDKSGRPSGRFSAERPERSVSTLKIQRTEQGDSAVYLCASSAGQGHSEAFFGQGTRLTVV.

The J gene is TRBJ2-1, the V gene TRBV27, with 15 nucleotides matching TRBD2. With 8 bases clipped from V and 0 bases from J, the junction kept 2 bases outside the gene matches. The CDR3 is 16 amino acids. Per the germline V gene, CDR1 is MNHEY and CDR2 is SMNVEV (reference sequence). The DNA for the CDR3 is TGTGCCAGCGGGACTAGCGGGGGGAACTCCTACAATGAGCAGTTCTTC. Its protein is CASGTSGGNSYNEQFF.

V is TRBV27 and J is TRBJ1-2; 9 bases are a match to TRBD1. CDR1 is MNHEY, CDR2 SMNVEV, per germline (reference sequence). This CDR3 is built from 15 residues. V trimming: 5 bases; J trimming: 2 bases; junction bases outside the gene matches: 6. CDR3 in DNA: TGTGCCAGCAGTCCCGCCGGGACAGGGAACTATGGCTACACCTTC. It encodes CASSPAGTGNYGYTF.

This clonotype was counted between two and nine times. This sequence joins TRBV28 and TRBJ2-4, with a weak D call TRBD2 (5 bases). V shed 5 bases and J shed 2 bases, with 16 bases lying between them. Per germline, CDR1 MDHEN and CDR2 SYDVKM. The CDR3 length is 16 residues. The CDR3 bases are TGTGCCAGCAGTACGTATAGCCGAGGGCCCAAAAACATTCAGTACTTC. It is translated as CASSTYSRGPKNIQYF.

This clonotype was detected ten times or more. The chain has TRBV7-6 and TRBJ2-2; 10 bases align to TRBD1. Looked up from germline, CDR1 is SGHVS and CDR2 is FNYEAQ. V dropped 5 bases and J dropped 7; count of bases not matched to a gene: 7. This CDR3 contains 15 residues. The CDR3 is CASSPGTGANGELFF. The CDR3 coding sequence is TGTGCCAGCAGCCCCGGGACAGGGGCGAACGGGGAGCTGTTTTTT.

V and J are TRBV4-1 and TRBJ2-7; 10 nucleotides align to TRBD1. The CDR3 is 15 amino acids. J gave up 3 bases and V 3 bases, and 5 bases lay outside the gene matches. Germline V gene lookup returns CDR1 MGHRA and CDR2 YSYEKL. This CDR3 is CASSQGTGAYYEQYF. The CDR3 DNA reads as TGCGCCAGCAGCCAGGGGACAGGGGCCTACTACGAGCAGTACTTC.

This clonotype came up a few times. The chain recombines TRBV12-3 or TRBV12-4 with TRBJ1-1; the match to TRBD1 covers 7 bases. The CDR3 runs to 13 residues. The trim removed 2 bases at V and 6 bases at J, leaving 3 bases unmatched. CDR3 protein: CASSLTGVPEAFF. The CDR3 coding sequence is TGTGCCAGCAGTTTAACAGGGGTCCCTGAAGCTTTCTTT.

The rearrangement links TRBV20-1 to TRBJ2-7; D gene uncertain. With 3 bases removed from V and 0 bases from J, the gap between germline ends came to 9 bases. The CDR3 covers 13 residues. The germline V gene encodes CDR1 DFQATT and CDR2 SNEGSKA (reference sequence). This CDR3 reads CSARDVSSYEQYF. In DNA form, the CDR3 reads TGCAGTGCTAGGGATGTGAGCTCCTACGAGCAGTACTTC.

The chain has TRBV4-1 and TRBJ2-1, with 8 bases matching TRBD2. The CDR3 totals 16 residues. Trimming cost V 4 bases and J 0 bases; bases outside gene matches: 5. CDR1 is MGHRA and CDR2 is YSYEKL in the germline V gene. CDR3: CASSRPGLVSYNEQFF. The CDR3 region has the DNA TGCGCCAGCAGCCGCCCGGGACTAGTCTCCTACAATGAGCAGTTCTTC.

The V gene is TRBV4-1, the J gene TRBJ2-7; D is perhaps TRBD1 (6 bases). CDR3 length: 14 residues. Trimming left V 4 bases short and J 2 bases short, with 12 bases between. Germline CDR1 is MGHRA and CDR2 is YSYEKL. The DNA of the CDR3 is TGCGCCAGCAGCCTCAAGGACAGTCCCTACGAGCAGTACGTC. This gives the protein CASSLKDSPYEQYV.

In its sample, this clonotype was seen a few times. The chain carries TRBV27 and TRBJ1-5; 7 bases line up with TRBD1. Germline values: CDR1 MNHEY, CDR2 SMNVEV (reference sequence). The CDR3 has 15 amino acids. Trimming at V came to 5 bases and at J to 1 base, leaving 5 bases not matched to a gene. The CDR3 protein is CASSLLTGSNQPQHF. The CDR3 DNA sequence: TGTGCCAGCAGTCTGTTGACAGGGAGCAATCAGCCCCAGCATTTT.

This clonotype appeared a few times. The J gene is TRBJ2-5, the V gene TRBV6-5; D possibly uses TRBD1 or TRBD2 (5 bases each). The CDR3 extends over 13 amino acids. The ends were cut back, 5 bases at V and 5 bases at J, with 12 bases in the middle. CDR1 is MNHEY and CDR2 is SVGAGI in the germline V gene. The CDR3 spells CASSTGARETQYF. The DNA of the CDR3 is TGTGCCAGCAGTACCGGGGCGAGGGAGACCCAGTACTTC.

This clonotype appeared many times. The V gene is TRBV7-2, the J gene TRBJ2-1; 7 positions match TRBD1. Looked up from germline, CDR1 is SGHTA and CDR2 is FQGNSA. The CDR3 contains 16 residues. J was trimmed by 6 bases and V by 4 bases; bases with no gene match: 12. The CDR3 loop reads CASSYYGTVPSNEQFF. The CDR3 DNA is TGTGCCAGCAGCTACTATGGGACAGTCCCGTCCAATGAGCAGTTCTTC.

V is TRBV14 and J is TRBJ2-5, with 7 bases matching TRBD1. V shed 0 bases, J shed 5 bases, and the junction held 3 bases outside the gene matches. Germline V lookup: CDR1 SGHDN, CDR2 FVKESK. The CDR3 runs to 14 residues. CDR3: CASSQEARGETQYF. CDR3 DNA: TGTGCCAGCAGCCAAGAGGCCAGGGGGGAGACCCAGTACTTC.

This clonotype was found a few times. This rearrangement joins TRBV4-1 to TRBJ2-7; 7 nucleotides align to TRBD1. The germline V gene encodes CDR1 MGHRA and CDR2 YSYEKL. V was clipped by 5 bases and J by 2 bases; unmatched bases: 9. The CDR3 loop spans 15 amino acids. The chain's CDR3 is CASSEGQSPAYEQYF. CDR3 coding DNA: TGCGCCAGCAGCGAGGGACAGTCCCCCGCCTACGAGCAGTACTTC.